This record covers a single TCR beta chain. The sample originates from a study of blood T cell repertoires in COVID-19. Turning to the study itself: Sources were T cells, B-cell-depleted T cells, or PBMCs; the material itself was cDNA or gDNA.

Generated by immunoSEQ multiplex PCR, the TCRdb table keeps only in-frame clones and is missing some. The repertoire includes 310,000 or so clones, around 89% of them detected once, and roughly 6.5% sits in the top ten. CDR1 is SGHRS and CDR2 is YFSETQ in the germline V gene. The CDR3 length is 14 residues. V lost 4 bases and J lost 2; bases outside the gene matches: 1. This TCR was recovered from a young man who had recovered from COVID-19. The sequenced sample consisted of peripheral blood. The rearrangement joins TRBV5-1 to TRBJ1-3, with TRBD1 identical over 9 bases. DNA for the CDR3: TGCGCCAGCAGCGGGACAGGGACTGGAAACACCATATATTTT. This encodes CASSGTGTGNTIYF.